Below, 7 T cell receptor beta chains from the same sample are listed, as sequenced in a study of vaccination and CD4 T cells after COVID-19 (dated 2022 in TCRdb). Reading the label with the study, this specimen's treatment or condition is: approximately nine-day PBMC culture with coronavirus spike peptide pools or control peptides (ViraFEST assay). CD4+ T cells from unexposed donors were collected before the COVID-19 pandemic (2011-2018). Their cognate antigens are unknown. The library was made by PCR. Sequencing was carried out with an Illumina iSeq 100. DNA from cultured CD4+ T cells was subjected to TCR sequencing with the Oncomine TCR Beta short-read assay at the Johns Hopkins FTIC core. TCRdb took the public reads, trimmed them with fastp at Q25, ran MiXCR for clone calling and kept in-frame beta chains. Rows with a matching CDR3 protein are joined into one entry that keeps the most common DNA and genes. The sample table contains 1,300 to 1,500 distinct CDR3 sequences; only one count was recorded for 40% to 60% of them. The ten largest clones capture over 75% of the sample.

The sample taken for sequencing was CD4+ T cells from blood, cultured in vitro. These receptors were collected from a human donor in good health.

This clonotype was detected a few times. The CDR3 sequence is CASSWREATDTQYF. CDR3 coding DNA: TGTGCCAGCAGTTGGCGGGAGGCTACAGATACGCAGTATTTT. The chain combines TRBV27 with TRBJ2-3; 8 nucleotides agree with TRBD2. In germline, CDR1 is MNHEY, CDR2 SMNVEV (reference sequence). J lost 3 bases, V lost 4 bases, and 3 bases had no gene match. The CDR3 has 14 residues.

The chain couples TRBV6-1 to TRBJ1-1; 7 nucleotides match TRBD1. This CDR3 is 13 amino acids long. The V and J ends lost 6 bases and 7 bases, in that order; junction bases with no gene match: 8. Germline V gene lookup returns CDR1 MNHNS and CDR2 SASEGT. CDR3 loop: CASSVTGAREAFF. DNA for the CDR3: TGTGCCAGCAGCGTCACAGGGGCTCGTGAAGCTTTCTTT.

The CDR3 sequence is CASSKAAGGTYNEQFF. The CDR3 DNA follows: TGTGCCAGTAGTAAGGCGGCGGGAGGAACTTACAATGAGCAGTTCTTC. This chain connects TRBV19 to TRBJ2-1, with 8 bases lining up with TRBD2. The length of the CDR3 is 16 residues. The V segment lost 4 bases and the J segment 4 bases; nucleotides outside the gene matches: 9. Germline CDR1 and CDR2: LNHDA and SQIVND (reference sequence).

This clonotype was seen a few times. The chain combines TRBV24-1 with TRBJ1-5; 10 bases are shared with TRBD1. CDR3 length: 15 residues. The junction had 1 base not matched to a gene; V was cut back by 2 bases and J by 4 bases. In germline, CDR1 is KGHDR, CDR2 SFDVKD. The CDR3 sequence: CATSDSGQGNQPQHF. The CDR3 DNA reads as TGTGCCACCAGTGATTCGGGACAGGGGAATCAGCCCCAGCATTTT.

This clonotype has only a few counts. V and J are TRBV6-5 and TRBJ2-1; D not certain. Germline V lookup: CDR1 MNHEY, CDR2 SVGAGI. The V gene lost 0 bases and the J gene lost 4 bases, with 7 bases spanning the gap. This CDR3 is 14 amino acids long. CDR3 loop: CASSYSSGYNEQFF. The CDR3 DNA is TGTGCCAGCAGTTACTCATCCGGATACAATGAGCAGTTCTTC.

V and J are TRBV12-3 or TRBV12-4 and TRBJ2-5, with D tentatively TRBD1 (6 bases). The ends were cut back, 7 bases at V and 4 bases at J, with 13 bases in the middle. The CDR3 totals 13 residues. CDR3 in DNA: TGTGCCAGCACCGCAGGGGTCGGAGAGACCCAGTACTTC. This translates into CASTAGVGETQYF.

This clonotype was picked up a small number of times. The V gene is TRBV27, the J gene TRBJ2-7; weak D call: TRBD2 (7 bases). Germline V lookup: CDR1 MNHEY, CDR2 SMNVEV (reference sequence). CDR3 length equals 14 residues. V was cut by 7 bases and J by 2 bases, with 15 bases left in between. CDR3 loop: CASKRDGQPYEQYF. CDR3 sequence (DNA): TGTGCCAGCAAGCGGGACGGACAGCCCTACGAGCAGTACTTC.